Below, one TCR beta chain is given with its context. This specimen comes from a study of cytomegalovirus exposure and HLA in healthy donors. In the PCR, 60 Vbeta and 13 Jbeta primers were used. Measured with immunoSEQ multiplex PCR; TCRdb has only the in-frame clones, and not every one. The sample carries approximately 100,000 clones, 50% to 80% recorded once. The CDR3 covers 16 residues. Germline CDR1 reads MNHNS; CDR2 reads SASEGT. V trimming: 4 bases; J trimming: 4 bases; junction bases outside the gene matches: 10. This receptor was obtained from a man aged 55 to 70 in good health and CMV-seronegative. Material for sequencing was PBMCs. This chain connects TRBV6-1 to TRBJ1-1, with 9 nucleotides matching TRBD1. CDR3 in DNA: TGTGCCAGCAGTGCCGTAACAGGGGGCTGGCGCACTGAAGCTTTCTTT. Protein sequence: CASSAVTGGWRTEAFF.